These 10 T cell receptor beta chains originate from one sample sequenced in a study of PD-L1 blockade in urothelial cancer. TCRdb's table, derived via immunoSEQ multiplex PCR, lists solely in-frame clones and lacks some. The sample holds about 130,000 clones, approximately 84% seen once. Documented time point: pretreatment peripheral blood. Sequenced material: PBMCs, taken around atezolizumab (anti-PD-L1) treatment. The receptors were gathered from a man aged 45-60 years with urothelial cancer.

The chain couples TRBV30 to TRBJ1-2, with 7 bases that match TRBD1. This CDR3 is built from 16 residues. The V gene end was trimmed by 4 bases and the J gene end by 4 bases; junction bases not matched to a gene: 15. CDR1 is GTSNPN and CDR2 is SVGIG in the germline V gene (reference sequence). The CDR3 sequence is CAWTQFFRGSLYGYTF. The DNA of the CDR3 is TGTGCCTGGACCCAATTCTTCAGGGGGAGCCTCTATGGCTACACCTTC.

The chain has TRBV19 and TRBJ2-7; 8 bases map to TRBD1. The germline CDR1 and CDR2 sequences are LNHDA and SQIVND (reference sequence). The junction had 7 bases not matched to a gene; V was cut back by 6 bases and J by 3 bases. The CDR3 covers 14 residues. The CDR3 DNA reads TGTGCCAGTAGCCTCCTAGGACAGGGCTACGAGCAGTACTTC. Translation gives CASSLLGQGYEQYF.

The chain uses TRBV4-2 and TRBJ1-2, with D perhaps TRBD1 (6 bases). The germline V gene has CDR1 LGHNA and CDR2 YNFKEQ. This CDR3 is 13 amino acids long. V lost 0 bases and J lost 8, with 10 bases in between. The CDR3 bases are TGTGCCAGCAGCCAAGAGGACAGCCGGGGCTACACCTTC. It encodes CASSQEDSRGYTF.

The rearrangement joins TRBV5-1 to TRBJ1-2, with D unresolved. CDR1 and CDR2 from the germline V gene are SGHRS and YFSETQ. The CDR3 consists of 12 residues. V gave up 4 bases and J gave up 3 bases, with 7 bases separating them. The CDR3 region has the DNA TGCGCCAGCAGCGGTGACTACTATGGCTACACCTTC. Translating it yields CASSGDYYGYTF.

The chain has TRBV6-1 and TRBJ1-2; 12 bases are a match to TRBD1. V dropped 4 bases and J dropped 5; count of bases not matched to a gene: 11. In germline, CDR1 is MNHNS, CDR2 SASEGT. The CDR3 sequence is 17 residues long. CDR3 sequence (DNA): TGTGCCAGCAGTGTTGACCGGGACAGGGGGCAGGGGTATGGCTACACCTTC. This sequence encodes CASSVDRDRGQGYGYTF.

The gene calls are TRBV5-1 and TRBJ2-3; the match to TRBD2 covers 7 bases. The CDR3 totals 15 residues. From germline, CDR1 is SGHRS and CDR2 YFSETQ. V was clipped by 7 bases and J by 1 base; unmatched bases: 9. CDR3 sequence: CASESSGGGTDTQYF. The CDR3 DNA reads TGCGCCAGCGAGTCTAGCGGAGGAGGCACAGATACGCAGTATTTT.

The J gene is TRBJ2-4, the V gene TRBV2, with TRBD2 identical over 11 bases. V was pared by 10 bases and J by 0 bases, with 5 bases of the junction left unmatched. This CDR3 comprises 15 residues. CDR1 SNHLY and CDR2 FYNNEI come from the germline V gene. The chain's CDR3 is CATLLAGGAKNIQYF. The DNA of the CDR3 is TGTGCCACCCTCCTAGCGGGAGGAGCCAAAAACATTCAGTACTTC. Variable domain in full (rest from reference TRBV2 and TRBJ2-4): EPEVTQTPSHQVTQMGQEVILRCVPISNHLYFYWYRQILGQKVEFLVSFYNNEISEKSEIFDDQFSVERPDGSNFTLKIRSTKLEDSAMYFCATLLAGGAKNIQYFGAGTRLSVL.

The chain combines TRBV6-5 with TRBJ1-2; 7 bases line up with TRBD1. Germline V gene data show CDR1 as MNHEY and CDR2 as SVGAGI. V shed 2 bases, J shed 8 bases, and the junction held 2 bases outside the gene matches. This CDR3 spans 12 amino acids. The CDR3 here is CASSYPTGGYTF. DNA of the CDR3: TGTGCCAGCAGTTACCCGACAGGGGGCTACACCTTC.

The genes are TRBV6-5 and TRBJ2-1, with 9 bases fitting TRBD1. The CDR3 contains 13 residues. Germline V gene data show CDR1 as MNHEY and CDR2 as SVGAGI. With V trimmed by 5 bases and J by 7 bases, 3 bases remained unmatched. CDR3 coding DNA: TGTGCCAGCAGTGCGGACAGGGGTAATGAGCAGTTCTTC. Amino acid sequence: CASSADRGNEQFF.

This chain connects TRBV19 to TRBJ2-7, with 11 bases lining up with TRBD1. The CDR3 extends over 15 amino acids. The trim removed 5 bases at V and 3 bases at J, leaving 6 bases unmatched. Germline CDR1 and CDR2: LNHDA and SQIVND (reference sequence). The CDR3 nucleotides read TGTGCCAGTAGTGATCCCGGGACAGGGGGCTACGAGCAGTACTTC. Translation: CASSDPGTGGYEQYF.